This is a list of T cell receptor beta chains from one sample in a study of CXCR4 blockade with PD-1 therapy in pancreatic cancer. The assay was immunoSEQ multiplex PCR, and TCRdb's table has in-frame clones only and misses some. This table holds 5,600 or so clones, nearly 50% found once. What was sequenced was tumor tissue. These receptors were collected from a human donor with pancreatic ductal adenocarcinoma. Each CDR3 is given with its conserved first and last residue. A D gene is named only where the DNA matches it firmly. Not every row has a clone size; where given, it reads once, few, many or a size class.

V	J	D	size	CDR3	DNA
TRBV12-5	TRBJ1-2	TRBD1	-	CASGWTGQGASYGYTF	TGTGCTAGTGGATGGACCGGACAGGGGGCCTCCTATGGCTACACCTTC
TRBV9	TRBJ2-2	-	-	CASSSRRAEPYTGELFF	TGTGCCAGCAGCTCCAGGAGGGCGGAGCCCTACACCGGGGAGCTGTTTTTT
TRBV6-8	TRBJ2-3	-	-	CASSYRPRGADTQYF	TGTGCCAGCAGTTACCGACCAAGGGGAGCAGATACGCAGTATTTT
TRBV30	TRBJ2-3	TRBD2	-	CASLEGTSGGGAQYF	TGTGCCTCCCTCGAGGGGACTAGCGGGGGTGGGGCGCAGTATTTT
TRBV6-8	TRBJ2-5	-	-	CAISAPGSSRTQYF	TGTGCCATCAGTGCCCCGGGCTCAAGTCGGACCCAGTACTTC
TRBV16	TRBJ1-1	-	-	CASSFGLYTEAFF	TGTGCCAGCAGCTTCGGACTCTACACTGAAGCTTTCTTT
TRBV7-6	TRBJ2-7	-	few	CASSSLPDGFYEQYF	TGTGCCAGCAGTTCTCTCCCGGACGGATTCTACGAGCAGTACTTC
TRBV30	TRBJ2-7	-	-	CAWSVRTEPYF	TGTGCCTGGAGTGTACGTACAGAACCGTACTTC
TRBV28	TRBJ1-6	-	few	CASSLGSWENSPLHF	TGTGCCAGCAGTTTGGGTAGTTGGGAGAATTCACCCCTCCACTTT
TRBV19	TRBJ1-4	-	-	CASSGQLNEKLFF	TGTGCCAGTAGTGGGCAGCTTAATGAAAAACTGTTTTTT
TRBV9	TRBJ2-3	TRBD2	few	CASSGGLHTDTQYF	TGTGCCAGCAGCGGGGGACTACACACAGATACGCAGTATTTT
TRBV15	TRBJ1-3	-	once	CATSPTWTRGSGNTIYF	TGTGCCACCAGCCCTACATGGACGAGGGGCTCTGGAAACACCATATATTTT
TRBV23-1	TRBJ2-7	-	-	CASSQGESNGYEQYF	TGCGCCAGCAGCCAGGGAGAATCGAACGGCTACGAGCAGTACTTC
TRBV28	TRBJ1-3	-	-	CASSSPDSGNTIYF	TGTGCCAGCAGTAGCCCGGACTCTGGAAACACCATATATTTT
TRBV19	TRBJ2-3	-	few	CASSPSSRGTDTQYF	TGTGCCAGTAGTCCCTCTTCCCGGGGCACAGATACGCAGTATTTT
TRBV5-1	TRBJ2-5	-	medium-sized	CASSQTGTPGRETQYF	TGCGCCAGCAGCCAAACCGGGACCCCGGGGAGGGAGACCCAGTACTTC
TRBV28	TRBJ2-7	TRBD1	few	CASSLGGRSYEQYF	TGTGCCAGCAGTCTAGGGGGCCGCTCCTACGAGCAGTACTTC
TRBV9	TRBJ2-7	-	-	CASSEVAGPYEQYF	TGTGCCAGCAGTGAAGTGGCAGGCCCCTACGAGCAGTACTTC
TRBV28	TRBJ2-7	-	few	CASSLMGGGTYEQYF	TGTGCCAGCAGTTTAATGGGGGGCGGAACCTACGAGCAGTACTTC
TRBV29-1	TRBJ2-5	-	-	CSVRGGPTEGTQYF	TGCAGCGTCAGGGGAGGGCCCACCGAAGGGACCCAGTACTTC
TRBV14	TRBJ1-1	-	-	CASSQDKNGPNTEAFF	TGTGCCAGCAGCCAAGATAAGAATGGTCCGAACACTGAAGCTTTCTTT
TRBV30	TRBJ2-3	TRBD2	few	CAWSVGGRLADTQYF	TGTGCCTGGAGTGTAGGCGGGAGGCTGGCAGATACGCAGTATTTT
TRBV29-1	TRBJ2-5	TRBD2	-	CSPRTSGSLETQYF	TGCAGCCCCAGGACTAGCGGGAGTCTGGAGACCCAGTACTTC
TRBV6-8	TRBJ2-3	-	few	CASSQPPGAAADTQYF	TGTGCCAGCAGCCAACCCCCAGGGGCTGCCGCAGATACGCAGTATTTT
TRBV5-1	TRBJ2-1	TRBD2	-	CASGLAGLAGGGEQFF	TGCGCCAGTGGACTAGCGGGACTAGCGGGAGGGGGTGAGCAGTTCTTC
TRBV19	TRBJ2-2	TRBD2	-	CASSRTSGSTTGELFF	TGTGCCAGTAGCCGGACTAGCGGGAGTACCACCGGGGAGCTGTTTTTT
TRBV9	TRBJ2-2	TRBD1	few	CASSVGDRLYTGELFF	TGTGCCAGCAGCGTAGGGGACAGACTGTACACCGGGGAGCTGTTTTTT